This record covers a single TCR beta chain. The data were taken from a study of T cells of healthy individuals. TCRdb re-derived calls from the 5' RACE reads in MiXCR, one entry per CDR3 protein. Of around 80,000 distinct CDR3 sequences listed, about 5% were seen once; the top ten hold roughly 7.5%. The CDR3 runs to 14 residues. Trimming removed 9 bases from V and 1 base from J; junction bases left unmatched: 7. The germline gives CDR1 MDHEN, CDR2 SYDVKM. This receptor was identified in a female donor in good health. The chain uses TRBV28 and TRBJ1-2; 8 bases align to TRBD1. This CDR3 reads CASLTGANNYGYTF. The CDR3 region has the DNA TGTGCCAGTCTGACAGGGGCGAATAACTATGGCTACACCTTC.